This TCR beta chain is drawn from a study of blood T cell repertoires in COVID-19. As for the study in general: PBMCs, B-cell-depleted T cells, or T cells were the source of the cDNA or gDNA that made up the material.

This CDR3 is built from 16 residues. V lost 2 bases, J lost 4 bases, and 7 bases stayed unmatched. Germline V lookup: CDR1 MGHRA, CDR2 YSYEKL. TCRdb keeps only in-frame clones here, not all; method: immunoSEQ multiplex PCR. In the table there are more than 250,000 clones, approximately 89% of which are singletons. Participant age was roughly 18 to 89 years, and participants resided in around 24 US areas. Cohort assignment relied on participant-reported clinical history. In Cohort 3, a recovered donor had either two negative PCRs, clearance, or symptom resolution. The source of this sequence is a woman under 30 who had recovered from COVID-19. The gene calls are TRBV4-1 and TRBJ2-5; 10 bases map to TRBD2. Sample: PBMCs or T cells enriched from blood (not recorded which). The CDR3 DNA reads TGCGCCAGCAGCCAATTAGGTCTAGCGGGAGTAGAGACCCAGTACTTC. Protein product: CASSQLGLAGVETQYF.